This T cell receptor beta chain is drawn from a study of blood T cell repertoires in COVID-19. On the study more broadly: Specimens from acute and convalescent COVID-19 originated in the United States, Italy and Spain. The cDNA or gDNA used as material had been derived from T cells, B-cell-depleted T cells, or PBMCs.

The V and J ends lost 6 bases and 2 bases, in that order; junction bases with no gene match: 10. This CDR3 is 16 amino acids long. The germline V gene encodes CDR1 MDHEN and CDR2 SYDVKM. Original analysis: Nucleated cell counts were estimated from reference gene primer amplification. Libraries were prepared by immunoSEQ multiplex PCR; TCRdb keeps only in-frame clonotypes and omits some of them. The V and J calls and clone size come from that table; D and trimming were worked out from the DNA. The sample records about 95,000 clones, approximately 88% being singletons. Source material: peripheral blood. This chain uses TRBV28 with TRBJ1-2; 9 bases fit TRBD1. The source of this sequence is a woman in her seventies with acute or convalescent COVID-19. In DNA form, the CDR3 reads TGTGCCAGCAGATACGCGACAGGGGGTGTCAACTATGGCTACACCTTC. Amino acids: CASRYATGGVNYGYTF.